The 26 T cell receptor beta chains listed next were all sequenced from one sample in a study of blood T cell repertoires in COVID-19 (dated by TCRdb to 2018 to 2020). The library was made by the immunoSEQ multiplex PCR assay. Not all clones reach the TCRdb copy of this immuneACCESS table, which keeps in-frame sequences only. Checked studies attribute under half of the gap to unresolved V genes and leave the rest unexplained. Present in this sample are about 130,000 clones, over 60% of which were seen just once. The ten largest make up over 1.5% of the sample. The sequenced sample was peripheral blood. These receptors were taken from a woman in her 70s with acute or convalescent COVID-19.

This sequence joins TRBV5-8 and TRBJ1-2, with TRBD1 matching 12 bases. There are 16 residues in the CDR3. V was pared by 0 bases and J by 8 bases, with 8 bases of the junction left unmatched. The germline V gene encodes CDR1 SGHTS and CDR2 YDEGEE. Here the CDR3 DNA reads TGTGCCAGCAGCTTGGGACCGGGACAGGGGGCGAGGGGCTACACCTTC. Its translation: CASSLGPGQGARGYTF. Combining the CDR3 with reference TRBV5-8 and TRBJ1-2 gives the whole variable domain EAGVTQSPTHLIKTRGQQATLRCSPISGHTSVYWYQQALGLGLQFLLWYDEGEERNRGNFPPRFSGRQFPNYSSELNVNALELEDSALYLCASSLGPGQGARGYTFGSGTRLTVV.

This clone was picked up a small number of times. V usage is TRBV3-1 (or the pseudogene TRBV3-2) and J usage is TRBJ1-1; a weak D match, TRBD1 (5 bases). From germline, CDR1 is LGHDT and CDR2 YNNKEL (reference sequence). The CDR3 loop spans 13 amino acids. Trimming took off 4 bases at V and 9 bases at J, with 15 bases between the two ends. The CDR3 region is CASSPGREGKAFF. In DNA form, the CDR3 reads TGTGCCAGCAGCCCGGGCAGGGAAGGTAAAGCTTTCTTT.

The genes are TRBV7-8 and TRBJ2-1, with D tentatively TRBD1 (5 bases). Germline CDR1 SGHVS, CDR2 FQNEAQ. Trimming removed 5 bases from V and 5 bases from J, with 16 bases in between. The CDR3 has 15 amino acids. This chain's CDR3 is CASSLFRQKDNEQFF. The CDR3 DNA reads TGTGCCAGCAGCCTCTTCCGACAGAAGGACAATGAGCAGTTCTTC.

The chain recombines TRBV6-6 with TRBJ1-6; unclear D gene. Trimming shortened V by 6 bases and J by 10 bases, and 19 bases separated the two germline ends. In germline, CDR1 is MNHNY, CDR2 SVGAGI (reference sequence). The CDR3 length is 15 residues. Written as DNA, the CDR3 is TGTGCCAGCAGACCCCGACATGGTTTCAACTCACCCCTCCACTTT. It yields the protein CASRPRHGFNSPLHF.

This clone has just a few counts. The J gene is TRBJ2-2, the V gene TRBV28, with 7 positions matching TRBD2. Germline V gives CDR1 MDHEN, CDR2 SYDVKM. The CDR3 loop spans 15 amino acids. With 5 bases clipped from V and 8 bases from J, the junction kept 11 bases outside the gene matches. The CDR3 here is CASSAQRGAAGELFF. The CDR3 bases are TGTGCCAGCAGTGCCCAGCGGGGCGCCGCTGGGGAGCTGTTTTTT.

V gene TRBV4-1 combines with J gene TRBJ1-1; D unclear. The CDR3 has 16 amino acids. Trimming stripped 0 bases from V and 1 base from J, with 12 bases between. Germline V lookup: CDR1 MGHRA, CDR2 YSYEKL. The CDR3 spells CASSQDVVRQNTEAFF. CDR3 DNA sequence: TGCGCCAGCAGCCAAGATGTAGTTCGACAGAACACTGAAGCTTTCTTT.

The chain carries TRBV28 and TRBJ1-2; tentative D call: TRBD1 (5 bases). V dropped 6 bases and J dropped 5 bases, with 10 bases sitting between them. CDR1 and CDR2 from the germline V gene are MDHEN and SYDVKM. This CDR3 has 12 amino acids. The CDR3 sequence is CASRPGLYGYTF. In DNA form, the CDR3 reads TGTGCCAGCAGACCAGGGCTATATGGCTACACCTTC.

This chain joins TRBV7-2 and TRBJ2-7, with 9 bases aligning to TRBD2. Looked up from germline, CDR1 is SGHTA and CDR2 is FQGNSA. The CDR3 runs to 15 residues. Trimming took 5 bases from V and 2 from J; bases not matched to a gene: 7. The CDR3 is CASSPQRGDTYEQYF. The DNA of the CDR3 is TGTGCCAGCAGCCCTCAGCGGGGGGACACCTACGAGCAGTACTTC.

CDR3 amino acids: CASSGTGATNEKLFF. The CDR3 nucleotides are TGTGCCAGCAGCGGGACAGGGGCAACTAATGAAAAACTGTTTTTT. V usage is TRBV7-9 and J usage is TRBJ1-4; 10 bases line up with TRBD1. Germline CDR1 reads SEHNR; CDR2 reads FQNEAQ (reference sequence). CDR3 length: 15 residues. The V gene end was trimmed by 5 bases and the J gene end by 0 bases; junction bases not matched to a gene: 0. Combining the CDR3 with reference TRBV7-9 and TRBJ1-4 gives the whole variable domain DTGVSQNPRHKITKRGQNVTFRCDPISEHNRLYWYRQTLGQGPEFLTYFQNEAQLEKSRLLSDRFSAERPKGSFSTLEIQRTEQGDSAMYLCASSGTGATNEKLFFGSGTQLSVL.

The rearrangement uses TRBV14 and TRBJ2-1, with 12 bases aligning to TRBD2. In germline, CDR1 is SGHDN, CDR2 FVKESK. The V gene end was trimmed by 0 bases and the J gene end by 9 bases; junction bases not matched to a gene: 15. The CDR3 runs to 19 residues. The CDR3 DNA reads as TGTGCCAGCAGCCAAGATGCCCCCCGACTAGCGGGAGTGGTTGGTGAGCAGTTCTTC. It encodes CASSQDAPRLAGVVGEQFF.

This clone was seen a handful of times. The rearrangement links TRBV29-1 to TRBJ1-1; 9 bases fit TRBD1. The germline gives CDR1 SQVTM, CDR2 ANQGSEA. The CDR3 loop spans 13 amino acids. V was pared by 7 bases and J by 1 base, with 4 bases of the junction left unmatched. The CDR3: CSGGTGWNTEAFF. The CDR3 nucleotides read TGCAGCGGGGGGACAGGGTGGAACACTGAAGCTTTCTTT.

The chain links TRBV4-3 to TRBJ1-6, with D perhaps TRBD1 (5 bases). CDR1 is LGHNA and CDR2 is YSLEER in the germline V gene. The CDR3 runs 14 residues. V gave up 0 bases and J gave up 8 bases, with 8 bases separating them. The CDR3 sequence is CASSQDREDSPLHF. CDR3 DNA sequence: TGCGCCAGCAGCCAAGACAGGGAGGATTCACCCCTCCACTTT.

This chain joins TRBV5-4 and TRBJ1-2; 8 bases match TRBD1. Germline V CDR1 and CDR2: SGHNT, YYREEE (reference sequence). The CDR3 extends over 15 amino acids. V was pared by 1 base and J by 3 bases, with 5 bases of the junction left unmatched. This CDR3 reads CASSLSAGGDYGYTF. As DNA, the CDR3 is TGTGCCAGCAGCTTGTCGGCAGGGGGCGACTATGGCTACACCTTC. Complete variable domain (other parts from reference TRBV5-4 and TRBJ1-2): ETGVTQSPTHLIKTRGQQVTLRCSSQSGHNTVSWYQQALGQGPQFIFQYYREEENGRGNFPPRFSGLQFPNYSSELNVNALELDDSALYLCASSLSAGGDYGYTFGSGTRLTVV.

The chain employs TRBV11-2 and TRBJ2-3, with 13 bases lining up with TRBD2. Germline lookup yields CDR1 SGHAT and CDR2 FQNNGV. With 6 bases clipped from V and 0 bases from J, the junction kept 6 bases outside the gene matches. This CDR3 region has 17 residues. In nucleotides, the CDR3 is TGTGCCAGCAGTAGGACTAGCGGGGGACATAGCACAGATACGCAGTATTTT. This codes for CASSRTSGGHSTDTQYF.

The rearrangement uses TRBV5-4 and TRBJ1-2; 10 nucleotides match TRBD1. V trimming: 4 bases; J trimming: 3 bases; junction bases outside the gene matches: 12. From germline, CDR1 is SGHNT and CDR2 YYREEE (reference sequence). There are 17 residues in the CDR3. The CDR3 sequence: CASSAGLGQGSYYGYTF. The CDR3 nucleotides read TGTGCCAGCAGCGCGGGGTTGGGACAGGGGTCCTACTATGGCTACACCTTC.

CDR3 coding DNA: TGTGCCAGCAAAGGGGTTGAAAGAGGTGAAGCTTTCTTT. Translating gives CASKGVERGEAFF. The chain joins TRBV6-5 to TRBJ1-1; D possibly corresponds to TRBD1 (5 bases). The V gene's germline CDR1 is MNHEY and CDR2 SVGAGI. This CDR3 contains 13 residues. V lost 7 bases and J lost 7, with 16 bases in between.

In this sample, this clone turned up a few times. V is TRBV14 and J is TRBJ1-2; possibly TRBD1 for D (5 bases). From germline, CDR1 is SGHDN and CDR2 FVKESK. The germline V and J ends were trimmed by 1 base and 2 bases, with 20 bases remaining between them. CDR3 length equals 18 residues. The CDR3 DNA reads TGTGCCAGCAGCCAAGCCGGTTGGGGCCAGGCCCTCAACTATGGCTACACCTTC. It is translated as CASSQAGWGQALNYGYTF. The full variable domain, rest sourced from reference TRBV14 and TRBJ1-2, is EAGVTQFPSHSVIEKGQTVTLRCDPISGHDNLYWYRRVMGKEIKFLLHFVKESKQDESGMPNNRFLAERTGGTYSTLKVQPAELEDSGVYFCASSQAGWGQALNYGYTFGSGTRLTVV.

This chain links TRBV18 with TRBJ2-1; 7 bases agree with TRBD2. Germline CDR1 KGHSH, CDR2 LQKENI. This CDR3 contains 17 residues. Trimming cost V 3 bases and J 0 bases; bases outside gene matches: 8. In DNA, the CDR3 is TGTGCCAGCTCACCCACGTTCAGCGGGAACTCCTACAATGAGCAGTTCTTC. Translated: CASSPTFSGNSYNEQFF.

The rearrangement uses TRBV7-2 and TRBJ2-4, with a weak D call TRBD2 (5 bases). Deletions cut 4 bases from V and 3 bases from J, with 19 bases between. The CDR3 consists of 17 residues. Germline V CDR1 and CDR2: SGHTA, FQGNSA. CDR3 in amino acids: CASSSSLVWGDKNIQYF. As DNA, the CDR3 is TGTGCCAGCAGCTCCTCCCTGGTATGGGGAGACAAAAACATTCAGTACTTC. The entire variable domain, with the rest obtained from reference TRBV7-2 and TRBJ2-4, is as follows: GAGVSQSPSNKVTEKGKDVELRCDPISGHTALYWYRQSLGQGLEFLIYFQGNSAPDKSGLPSDRFSAERTGGSVSTLTIQRTQQEDSAVYLCASSSSLVWGDKNIQYFGAGTRLSVL.

V and J are TRBV18 and TRBJ2-1, with 8 bases that match TRBD2. Losses at the gene ends were 3 bases for V and 7 bases for J; bases not matched to a gene: 8. The CDR3 has 15 residues. In germline, CDR1 is KGHSH, CDR2 LQKENI. For the CDR3, the DNA is TGTGCCAGCTCACCTCCTCTAGCGGGTAAGAATGAGCAGTTCTTC. Translating gives CASSPPLAGKNEQFF.

The chain has TRBV9 and TRBJ1-3; D is unclear. This CDR3 has 15 amino acids. Germline CDR1 SGDLS, CDR2 YYNGEE. Trimming shortened V by 0 bases and J by 3 bases, and 10 bases separated the two germline ends. CDR3 amino acids: CASSVVPGGGNTIYF. The CDR3 DNA reads as TGTGCCAGCAGCGTAGTCCCCGGCGGTGGAAACACCATATATTTT.

This chain uses TRBV7-3 with TRBJ2-2; 9 bases match TRBD1. The CDR3 spans 17 residues. The junction had 11 bases not matched to a gene; V was cut back by 4 bases and J by 5 bases. Looked up from germline, CDR1 is SGHTA and CDR2 is FQGTGA. This chain's CDR3 is CASSSDRDRARTGELFF. CDR3 coding DNA: TGTGCCAGCAGCTCCGACCGGGACAGGGCGAGAACCGGGGAGCTGTTTTTT.

The genes are TRBV2 and TRBJ2-1; D may be TRBD2 (6 bases). Trimming removed 3 bases at V and 4 bases at J, with 13 bases between. This CDR3 comprises 15 residues. Germline V gene data show CDR1 as SNHLY and CDR2 as FYNNEI. The CDR3 reads CASSDNGGAYNEQFF. The CDR3 DNA sequence: TGTGCCAGCAGTGATAACGGGGGAGCATACAATGAGCAGTTCTTC.

The chain uses TRBV3-1 (or the pseudogene TRBV3-2) and TRBJ2-6; D gene unclear. Per the germline V gene, CDR1 is LGHDT and CDR2 is YNNKEL (reference sequence). The length of the CDR3 is 15 residues. Trimming stripped 4 bases from V and 1 base from J, with 8 bases between. The CDR3 protein is CASSRGLSGANVLTF. CDR3 nucleotides: TGTGCCAGCAGCCGAGGCTTATCTGGGGCCAACGTCCTGACTTTC.

In this sample, this clone turned up a few times. The CDR3 DNA is TGCAGTGCTAGAGACAGGGCTGGCTACACCTTC. This sequence encodes CSARDRAGYTF. This sequence joins TRBV20-1 and TRBJ1-2; TRBD1 might be the D (5 bases). Germline CDR1 DFQATT, CDR2 SNEGSKA (reference sequence). The CDR3 has 11 amino acids. V was shortened by 0 bases and J by 7 bases, with 6 bases between the two germline ends.

This clone was counted between two and nine times. The chain uses TRBV18 and TRBJ1-4; no clear D. The germline gives CDR1 KGHSH, CDR2 LQKENI. V was trimmed by 6 bases and J by 6 bases, leaving 14 bases between them. This CDR3 spans 14 amino acids. CDR3 loop: CASSVSGSHEKLFF. In DNA form, the CDR3 reads TGTGCCAGCTCGGTCTCGGGGTCCCATGAAAAACTGTTTTTT.